The rows below give T cell receptor beta chains drawn from one sample of a study of a mutant IDH1 vaccine in newly diagnosed glioma. Only in-frame clones appear in the TCRdb table, and some are missing; sequencing was by immunoSEQ multiplex PCR. This repertoire shows around 30,000 clones, around nine tenths found once; its top ten account for about 12%. These receptors have no identified antigens. The material sequenced was PBMCs, taken from a glioma patient whose treatment included an IDH1 peptide vaccine. These receptors originate from a woman aged 25 to 39 with glioma. Each CDR3 is given with its conserved first and last residue. A D gene is named only where the DNA matches it firmly. Clone size is not always given. Where it is, it says once, few, many or a class for expanded clones.

CDR3nt	CDR3aa	d_gene	j_gene	v_gene	abundance
TGTGCCAGCAGTGGGCTAGGGTTAAGAGGGGCCAACGTCCTGACTTTC	CASSGLGLRGANVLTF	-	TRBJ2-6	TRBV2	-
TGCAGCGCCCGACTAGCGGGGGGGCAAGAGCAGTTCTTC	CSARLAGGQEQFF	TRBD2	TRBJ2-1	TRBV29-1	-
TGTGCCAGCAGCCCTACAGGGAGAGGCTATGGCTACACCTTC	CASSPTGRGYGYTF	-	TRBJ1-2	TRBV7-6	-
TGCGCCAGCAGCCAAGAGGGACTAGCGGCCTACGAGCAGTACTTC	CASSQEGLAAYEQYF	TRBD2	TRBJ2-7	TRBV4-3	-
TGTGCCAGTAGTATAAGCAGCTCTGGGGCCAACGTCCTGACTTTC	CASSISSSGANVLTF	-	TRBJ2-6	TRBV19	-
TGTGCCAGCAGTGACTTTGCCGGGCGACTAGCGGGGGGGGGAGACACCGGGGAGCTGTTTTTT	CASSDFAGRLAGGGDTGELFF	TRBD2	TRBJ2-2	TRBV6-4	-
TGCGCCAGCAGCCAAGGAGGGCTAGAAAAACTGTTTTTT	CASSQGGLEKLFF	-	TRBJ1-4	TRBV4-1	-
TGTGCCAGCAGCTCCTACCCCGGACAGAGTGAAGCTTTCTTT	CASSSYPGQSEAFF	-	TRBJ1-1	TRBV7-3	few
TGTGCCAGCAGCTTGGTAGTGCAGGGCCACGAGCAGTACTTC	CASSLVVQGHEQYF	-	TRBJ2-7	TRBV5-8	-
TGCGCCAGCAGCTTTGGGACAGAGATGGAAAAACTGTTTTTT	CASSFGTEMEKLFF	TRBD1	TRBJ1-4	TRBV5-1	few
TGCGCCAGCAGCCAATACAATGAGCAGTTCTTC	CASSQYNEQFF	-	TRBJ2-1	TRBV5-1	once
TGTGCCAGCAGCTCGGCAGGGGCCCCCTACTATGGCTACACCTTC	CASSSAGAPYYGYTF	-	TRBJ1-2	TRBV7-2	-
TGCGCCAGCAGCTTGCCTTCCGGATCCCACAATGGCTACACCTTC	CASSLPSGSHNGYTF	-	TRBJ1-2	TRBV5-1	-
TGCGCCAGCAGCTTGGGACAGAATGAAAAACTGTTTTTT	CASSLGQNEKLFF	-	TRBJ1-4	TRBV5-1	-
TGTGCCAGCAGCGTAGGTGGCCAGGGCTACGAGCAGTACTTC	CASSVGGQGYEQYF	-	TRBJ2-7	TRBV9	-
TGTGCCAGCAGTGGTAGCATCTCCTCTGGAAACACCATATATTTT	CASSGSISSGNTIYF	-	TRBJ1-3	TRBV2	few
TGTGCCAGCAGTTTGGGCTTCCGAGATCAGCCCCAGCATTTT	CASSLGFRDQPQHF	-	TRBJ1-5	TRBV27	-
TGTGCCAGCAGCTTCCCCGGGAGGAATCAGCCCCAGCATTTT	CASSFPGRNQPQHF	-	TRBJ1-5	TRBV6-6	few
TGCGCCAGCAGCTTGGAGTCGGGGGGGGGTAGTGGCTACACCTTC	CASSLESGGGSGYTF	-	TRBJ1-2	TRBV5-1	-
TGTGCCAGCAGCCGGGATAACTATGGCTACACCTTC	CASSRDNYGYTF	-	TRBJ1-2	TRBV6-6	-
TGTGCCAGCAGCTTGGCTCCCTTAGAGGGCTACGAGCAGTACTTC	CASSLAPLEGYEQYF	-	TRBJ2-7	TRBV5-4	-
TGTGCCTGGAGTCCACCCCCGGGCTATGGCTACACCTTC	CAWSPPPGYGYTF	-	TRBJ1-2	TRBV30	-
TGTGCCATCAGTGAGCGGCCGTGGGAGCAGTACTTC	CAISERPWEQYF	-	TRBJ2-7	TRBV10-3	-
TGCGCCAGCAGCCAAGATCAAGTTCAGCCCCAGCATTTT	CASSQDQVQPQHF	-	TRBJ1-5	TRBV4-3	-
TGCGCCAGCAGCTTGGGTCCAGGGAGCTCCTACGAGCAGTACTTC	CASSLGPGSSYEQYF	-	TRBJ2-7	TRBV5-1	-
TGTGCCAGCAGCGTTACCTACGGAAACACCATATATTTT	CASSVTYGNTIYF	-	TRBJ1-3	TRBV5-5	medium-sized
TGCGCCAGCAGCACCCGCTGGCTGAACACTGAAGCTTTCTTT	CASSTRWLNTEAFF	-	TRBJ1-1	TRBV5-1	-
TGTGCCAGCAGCTTAGGCGGGACCTACGAGCAGTACTTC	CASSLGGTYEQYF	-	TRBJ2-7	TRBV7-8	few
TGTGCCAGCAGTCCCGGGGGCAACTTCGAGCAGTACTTC	CASSPGGNFEQYF	-	TRBJ2-7	TRBV28	once
TGTGCCAGCAGTTTGACGGGCAGGGGGAATGAAAAACTGTTTTTT	CASSLTGRGNEKLFF	TRBD1	TRBJ1-4	TRBV27	once
TGTGCCATCAGTGTCGAGACAGGGGTCTGGGCCCTCCACTTT	CAISVETGVWALHF	TRBD1	TRBJ1-6	TRBV10-3	-
TGTGCCACCGGACAGGGACAAGGCTACACCTTC	CATGQGQGYTF	TRBD1	TRBJ1-2	TRBV27	-
TGTGCCAGCAGCAGGGACACCAGCTCTGGAAACACCATATATTTT	CASSRDTSSGNTIYF	-	TRBJ1-3	TRBV5-4	-
TGTGCCAGCAGAGCAGAAACGCTCTATGGCTACACCTTC	CASRAETLYGYTF	-	TRBJ1-2	TRBV2	-
TGTGCCTGGAGTGTACTAGGGAGCGCCACTGAAGCTTTCTTT	CAWSVLGSATEAFF	-	TRBJ1-1	TRBV30	-
TGCACCAGCAGCCAAATACCGGGACTAGCGGAGATCACAGATACGCAGTATTTT	CTSSQIPGLAEITDTQYF	-	TRBJ2-3	TRBV1	-
TGCGCCAGCAGCTTCCCAGGGGGCACTGAAGCTTTCTTT	CASSFPGGTEAFF	TRBD1	TRBJ1-1	TRBV5-1	-
TGTGCCAGCAGGCCCCCGTTCGGGGCCAACGTCCTGACTTTC	CASRPPFGANVLTF	-	TRBJ2-6	TRBV6-1	-
TGTGCCAGCAGCCTAACAGGGACTGGGGCCAACGTCCTGACTTTC	CASSLTGTGANVLTF	-	TRBJ2-6	TRBV5-8	-
TGTGCCAGTAGTATACAGGGTGGGAAACTGTTTTTT	CASSIQGGKLFF	-	TRBJ1-4	TRBV19	-
TGTGCCAGCAGCTTGATGGGGCGGGCGGGGAGCACCGGGGAGCTGTTTTTT	CASSLMGRAGSTGELFF	-	TRBJ2-2	TRBV5-8	-
TGTGCCTGGATAGGGCACACTGAAGCTTTCTTT	CAWIGHTEAFF	-	TRBJ1-1	TRBV30	-
TGTGCCAGCAGTGATACAGGGGTCGAGCAGTACTTC	CASSDTGVEQYF	TRBD1	TRBJ2-7	TRBV6-6	-
TGTGCCAGCAACAGGGAGGATGGCGAGCAGTACTTC	CASNREDGEQYF	-	TRBJ2-7	TRBV6-5	-
TGCGCCAGCAACGACGAGAACTATGGCTACACCTTC	CASNDENYGYTF	-	TRBJ1-2	TRBV5-1	few
TGTGCCAGTAGGGGCCTTCGACAGGGGGCTGGCGGCTACACCTTC	CASRGLRQGAGGYTF	TRBD1	TRBJ1-2	TRBV19	-
TGTGCCAGACTAGCGGGGGGAACCCCCCAGCTATACAATGAGCAGTTCTTC	CARLAGGTPQLYNEQFF	TRBD2	TRBJ2-1	TRBV5-5	-
TGTGCCACCAGCAGAGCTCCCGGGACCGTACGCGCCTACGAGCAGTACTTC	CATSRAPGTVRAYEQYF	-	TRBJ2-7	TRBV15	-
TGTGCCAGCAGCCTTCAACAGGGGGACACTGAAGCTTTCTTT	CASSLQQGDTEAFF	TRBD1	TRBJ1-1	TRBV7-9	-
TGCGCCAGCAGCCGGGACCAGATCGGTCTATACGAGCAGTACTTC	CASSRDQIGLYEQYF	-	TRBJ2-7	TRBV5-1	-
TGTGCCAGCAGTGAGACAGGCCGGGGGGACGAGCAGTACTTC	CASSETGRGDEQYF	-	TRBJ2-7	TRBV6-1	-
TGCGCCAGCAGCTTGGTCGGGGGGGGAACAGATACGCAGTATTTT	CASSLVGGGTDTQYF	TRBD2	TRBJ2-3	TRBV5-1	-
TGTGCCAGTAGCTCGGGACTGATGAACACTGAAGCTTTCTTT	CASSSGLMNTEAFF	-	TRBJ1-1	TRBV19	-
TGTGCCTGGAGTGGACCGGGAACAAGGCACGGGACTGAAGCTTTCTTT	CAWSGPGTRHGTEAFF	-	TRBJ1-1	TRBV30	-
TGTGCCAGCAGTTCGGAGGCGTTTGGGTTATTCTACGAGCAGTACTTC	CASSSEAFGLFYEQYF	-	TRBJ2-7	TRBV6-6	-
TGCGCCAGCAGCTTGAGGCGCAACGACCAGGATACGCAGTATTTT	CASSLRRNDQDTQYF	-	TRBJ2-3	TRBV5-1	once